One T cell receptor beta chain is described in this entry. Per the original data handling: Estimates of nucleated cell counts were drawn from the amplification of reference gene primers. Sequencing was performed with immunoSEQ multiplex PCR; in TCRdb, only in-frame clones are kept and a portion is missing. That table gives V, J and clone size, and the DNA gave D and trimming. The sample lists 60,000 to 85,000 clones, over 65% occurring once. The source of the sample is a study of blood T cell repertoires in COVID-19. On the study more broadly: PBMCs, B-cell-depleted T cells, or T cells provided the cDNA or gDNA that made up the material.

The CDR3 is 17 amino acids. V lost 2 bases, J lost 0 bases, and 14 bases lay in between. Germline lookup yields CDR1 MDHEN and CDR2 SYDVKM. Source material: peripheral blood. The receptor was derived from a human donor with acute or convalescent COVID-19. The donor label of this sample is uncertain. V gene TRBV28 combines with J gene TRBJ2-4, with a tentative D call TRBD2 (5 bases). The CDR3 spells CASSLRRRTGAKNIQYF. In nucleotides, the CDR3 is TGTGCCAGCAGTTTAAGGCGAAGGACTGGAGCCAAAAACATTCAGTACTTC.